One T cell receptor beta chain is described in this entry. Its binding antigen is unknown. No quality values exist for individual bases; no much larger clone is one base distant. These data are taken from a study of T cell repertoires in urothelial bladder cancer (dated by TCRdb to about 2019). Broadly, across the study: Of the roughly 12 resected lesions, three were clinical stage cT0, three were cTa, three were cT1 and three were cT2 or greater. The study compared clonality of the TCR repertoire in bladder tumors against clonality in benign bladder inflammation. Around 12 patients who had bladder lesions and were undergoing transurethral resection were prospectively identified. Approximately 11 resected bladder lesions, made up of urothelial carcinoma (UC+) and benign (UC-) specimens, were studied. The study at large found these results: Urothelial carcinoma specimens contained fewer T cells than benign specimens, with a median of around 5,600 versus 24,000. Median tumor infiltrating lymphocyte percentage was around 2% in carcinoma specimens and around 12% in benign specimens. In carcinoma specimens, up to 17% of infiltrating lymphocytes were accounted for by a single T-cell clone, compared with approximately 1.8% in benign specimens.

The immunoSEQ assay was used to sequence the CDR3 region of the TCR beta chain. On the study's bioinformatics: T-cell fraction, clonal dominance and maximum TCR clone frequency were calculated for each specimen. The clones in this table, taken by TCRdb from immuneACCESS, are in-frame only. Not every clone is retained; where verified, under half of the shortfall comes from an unresolved V gene, and the cause of the rest is unknown. V, J and clone size derive from that table, while D and trimming were established from the DNA sequence. The sample profile shows about 520 clones; around two thirds of them were found once. The ten largest account for roughly a fifth of the sample. Specimens of bladder lesions were obtained during transurethral resection and kept at -80C. DNA was extracted from bladder specimens collected at transurethral resection. The TCR sequence derives from a human donor with urothelial carcinoma. Input material: tumor-infiltrating cells from bladder cancer.

The CDR3: CASSLSSFAGIRTGANVLTF. The nucleotide sequence reads TGTGCCAGCAGTTTATCTTCATTCGCAGGGATCAGAACTGGGGCCAACGTCCTGACTTTC. Rearrangement joined TRBV27 to TRBJ2-6, and perhaps TRBD1 as D gene, on 5 matching bases. CDR1 and CDR2 are drawn from the germline V gene (reference sequence): MNHEY, SMNVEV. V and J are truncated by 0 bases and 2 bases respectively, leaving an intervening sequence of 20 bases. Counted from cysteine to phenylalanine, this CDR3 has 20 amino acids. Solely the CDR3 DNA is kept, with 60 bases framed from the first base.